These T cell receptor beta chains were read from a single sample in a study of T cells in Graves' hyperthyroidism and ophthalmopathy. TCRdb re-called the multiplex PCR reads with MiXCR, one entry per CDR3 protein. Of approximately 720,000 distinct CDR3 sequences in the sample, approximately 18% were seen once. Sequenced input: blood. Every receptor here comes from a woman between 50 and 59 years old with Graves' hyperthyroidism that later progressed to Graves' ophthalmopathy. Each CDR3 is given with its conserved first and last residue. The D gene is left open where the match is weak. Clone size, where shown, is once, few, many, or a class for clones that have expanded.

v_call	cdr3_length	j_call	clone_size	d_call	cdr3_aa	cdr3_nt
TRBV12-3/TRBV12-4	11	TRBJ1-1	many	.	CASTSAQSLFF	TGTGCCAGCACTTCAGCGCAGTCGCTGTTCTTT
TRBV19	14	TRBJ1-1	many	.	CASSIGQTNTEAFF	TGTGCCAGTAGTATTGGTCAGACGAACACTGAAGCTTTCTTT
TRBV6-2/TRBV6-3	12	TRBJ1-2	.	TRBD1	CASSYRTGGYTF	TGTGCCAGCAGTTATCGGACAGGGGGCTACACCTTC
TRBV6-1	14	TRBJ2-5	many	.	CASRLGQGRETQYF	TGTGCCAGCAGGCTGGGTCAGGGAAGAGAGACCCAGTACTTC
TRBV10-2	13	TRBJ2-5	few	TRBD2	CASNLAVQETQYF	TGCGCCAGCAACCTAGCGGTCCAAGAGACCCAGTACTTC
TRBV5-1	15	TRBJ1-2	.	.	CASSQEWPPNYGYTF	TGCGCCAGCAGCCAAGAGTGGCCGCCCAACTATGGCTACACCTTC
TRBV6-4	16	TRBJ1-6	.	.	CASSAVGGGGTQSLHF	TGTGCCAGCAGCGCAGTCGGCGGGGGGGGCACGCAATCCCTCCACTTT
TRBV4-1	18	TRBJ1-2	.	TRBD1	CASSQDPAGQIINYGYTF	TGCGCCAGCAGCCAAGATCCCGCGGGACAGATCATCAACTATGGCTACACCTTC
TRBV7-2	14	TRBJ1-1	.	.	CASRPTVFEVEAFF	TGTGCCAGCAGACCTACCGTTTTCGAGGTTGAAGCTTTCTTT
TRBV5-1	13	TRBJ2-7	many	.	CASSQRVANEQYF	TGCGCCAGCAGCCAAAGGGTCGCAAACGAGCAGTACTTC
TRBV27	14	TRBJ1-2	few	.	CASSSETEPHGYTF	TGTGCCAGCAGTTCAGAGACAGAACCCCATGGCTACACCTTC
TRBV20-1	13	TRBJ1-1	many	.	CSAFRGRNTEAFF	TGCAGTGCTTTCAGGGGCAGGAACACTGAAGCTTTCTTT
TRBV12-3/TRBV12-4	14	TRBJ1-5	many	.	CASSSQIFNQPQHF	TGTGCCAGCAGCTCTCAGATTTTCAATCAGCCCCAGCATTTT
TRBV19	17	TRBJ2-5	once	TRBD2	CASSIVASGGAEETQYF	TGTGCCAGTAGTATAGTTGCTAGCGGGGGGGCCGAAGAGACCCAGTACTTC
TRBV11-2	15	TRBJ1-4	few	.	CASSERGSTNEKLFF	TGCGCCAGCAGTGAACGTGGCTCAACTAATGAAAAACTGTTTTTT
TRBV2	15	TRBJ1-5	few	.	CASSDEGRSNQPQHF	TGTGCCAGCAGTGACGAGGGAAGGAGCAATCAGCCCCAGCATTTT
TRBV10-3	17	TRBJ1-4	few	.	CAISDSGQPATNEKLFF	TGTGCCATCAGTGATTCTGGACAGCCTGCAACTAATGAAAAACTGTTTTTT
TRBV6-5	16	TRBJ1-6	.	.	CASSYSSLGHNSPLHF	TGTGCCAGCAGTTACAGCTCCCTCGGGCATAATTCACCCCTCCACTTT
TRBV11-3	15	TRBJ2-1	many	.	CASSSTKRGWDEQFF	TGTGCCAGCAGCTCCACCAAAAGGGGGTGGGATGAGCAGTTCTTC
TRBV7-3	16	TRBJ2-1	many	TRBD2	CASSLNPASGRSEQFF	TGTGCCAGCAGCTTAAACCCGGCTAGCGGGAGGAGTGAGCAGTTCTTC
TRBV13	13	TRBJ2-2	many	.	CASSLGRTGELFF	TGTGCCAGCAGCTTAGGCCGAACCGGGGAGCTGTTTTTT
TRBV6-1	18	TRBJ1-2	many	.	CASSEAYWTPLGHYGYTF	TGTGCCAGCAGTGAAGCCTACTGGACACCACTAGGGCACTATGGCTACACCTTC
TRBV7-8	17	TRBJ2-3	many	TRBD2	CASSLGVAGGPRDTQYF	TGTGCCAGCAGCTTAGGGGTAGCGGGGGGGCCAAGAGATACGCAGTATTTT
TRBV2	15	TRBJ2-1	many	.	CASTLGLASYNEQFF	TGTGCCAGCACTTTAGGTCTGGCCTCCTACAATGAGCAGTTCTTC
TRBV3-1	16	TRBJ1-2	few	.	CASSQGQGFGGSGYTF	TGTGCCAGCAGCCAAGGGCAGGGGTTTGGCGGGAGCGGCTACACCTTC
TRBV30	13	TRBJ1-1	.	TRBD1	CAWSLGDRRTSFF	TGTGCCTGGAGTCTGGGGGACAGGAGAACGTCTTTCTTT
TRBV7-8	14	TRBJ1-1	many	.	CASSLAEVGTEAFF	TGTGCCAGCAGCTTAGCGGAAGTAGGTACTGAAGCTTTCTTT
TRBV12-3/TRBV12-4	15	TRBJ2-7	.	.	CASSFSRDTYYEQYF	TGTGCCAGCAGTTTTTCCCGGGACACTTACTACGAGCAGTACTTC
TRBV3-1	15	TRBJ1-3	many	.	CASSHDTYSGNTIYF	TGTGCCAGCAGCCACGACACCTACTCTGGAAACACCATATATTTT
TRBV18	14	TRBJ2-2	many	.	CASSPIGAAGELFF	TGTGCCAGCTCACCTATCGGGGCGGCCGGGGAGCTGTTTTTT
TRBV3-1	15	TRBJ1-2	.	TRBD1	CASSQGSTGRDGYTF	TGTGCCAGCAGCCAAGGGTCGACAGGGAGAGATGGCTACACCTTC
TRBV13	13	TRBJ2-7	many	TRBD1	CASSFPQGDEQYF	TGTGCCAGCAGCTTTCCCCAGGGGGACGAGCAGTACTTC
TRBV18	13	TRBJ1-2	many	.	CASSPPPGHGYTF	TGTGCCAGCTCACCACCCCCAGGGCATGGCTACACCTTC
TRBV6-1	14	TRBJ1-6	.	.	CASSTTGKDSPLHF	TGTGCCAGCAGTACCACAGGGAAGGATTCACCCCTCCACTTT
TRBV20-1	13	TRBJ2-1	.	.	CSVEASVYNEQFF	TGCAGTGTGGAGGCTAGCGTGTACAATGAGCAGTTCTTC
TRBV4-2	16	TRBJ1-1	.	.	CASSQDPSNMNTEAFF	TGTGCCAGCAGCCAAGATCCTTCCAACATGAACACTGAAGCTTTCTTT
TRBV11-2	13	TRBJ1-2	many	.	CASSLVRQDGYTF	TGTGCCAGCAGCTTAGTGCGGCAGGATGGCTACACCTTC